This T cell receptor beta chain is from a study of post-analysis software for immune sequencing data. General study points: Included in a set of roughly five TRBV segments more frequent in patients than controls were TRBV5-6, TRBV5-1 and TRBV20-1.

Details on this clonotype: The antigen remains unidentified.

Included in the TCR beta cDNA libraries were unique molecular identifiers. About 500,000 cDNA molecules were obtained from roughly 1 to 10 million T cells. TCRdb re-analysed the PCR reads in MiXCR, keeping a single row per CDR3 protein. The table lists roughly 730,000 distinct CDR3 sequences, about 27% of them singletons. The CDR3 is 13 amino acids. Trimming left V 6 bases short and J 8 bases short, with 14 bases between. Sequenced input: blood. The clonotype originates from a girl aged 10-17 years with multiple sclerosis. The rearrangement uses TRBV12-3 or TRBV12-4 and TRBJ2-1; D assignment may be TRBD1 or TRBD2 (5 bases each). The CDR3 sequence: CASRDPGADEQFF. CDR3 DNA sequence: TGTGCCAGCAGGGACCCCGGGGCCGATGAGCAGTTCTTC.